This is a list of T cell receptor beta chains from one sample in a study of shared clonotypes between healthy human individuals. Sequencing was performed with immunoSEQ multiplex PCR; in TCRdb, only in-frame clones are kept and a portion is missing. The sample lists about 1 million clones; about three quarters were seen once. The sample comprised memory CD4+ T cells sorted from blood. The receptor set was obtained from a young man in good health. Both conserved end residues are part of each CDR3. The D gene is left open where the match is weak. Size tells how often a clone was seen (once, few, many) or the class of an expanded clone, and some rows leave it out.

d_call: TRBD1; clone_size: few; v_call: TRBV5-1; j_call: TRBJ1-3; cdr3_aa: CASSLGQSSGNTIYF; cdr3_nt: TGCGCCAGCAGCCTGGGACAGAGCTCTGGAAACACCATATATTTT
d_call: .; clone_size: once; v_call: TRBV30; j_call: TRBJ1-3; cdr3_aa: CAWSKGPGNTIYF; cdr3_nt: TGTGCCTGGAGCAAAGGGCCTGGAAACACCATATATTTT
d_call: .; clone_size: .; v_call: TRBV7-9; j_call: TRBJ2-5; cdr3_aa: CASSFQGVTAETQYF; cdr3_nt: TGTGCCAGCAGCTTCCAAGGGGTTACTGCAGAGACCCAGTACTTC
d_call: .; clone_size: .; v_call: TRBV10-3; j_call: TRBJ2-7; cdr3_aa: CAISESGQGSYEQYF; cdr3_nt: TGTGCCATCAGTGAGAGTGGGCAGGGCTCCTACGAGCAGTACTTC
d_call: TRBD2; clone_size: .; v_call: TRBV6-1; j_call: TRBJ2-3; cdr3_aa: CASSEASSGVDTQYF; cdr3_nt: TGTGCCAGCAGTGAAGCGTCTAGCGGGGTAGATACGCAGTATTTT
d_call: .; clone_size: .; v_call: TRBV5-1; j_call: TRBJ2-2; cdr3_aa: CASRSAGSANTGELFF; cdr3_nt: TGCGCCAGCAGGTCGGCGGGAAGCGCGAACACCGGGGAGCTGTTTTTT
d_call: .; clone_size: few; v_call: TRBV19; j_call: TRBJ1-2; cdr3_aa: CASSTTVGPSGGYTF; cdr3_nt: TGTGCCAGTAGTACGACAGTTGGCCCTTCGGGTGGCTACACCTTC
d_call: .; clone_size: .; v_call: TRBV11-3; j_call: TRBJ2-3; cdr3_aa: CASSLEGGHTDTQYF; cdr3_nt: TGTGCCAGCAGCTTAGAGGGCGGGCACACAGATACGCAGTATTTT
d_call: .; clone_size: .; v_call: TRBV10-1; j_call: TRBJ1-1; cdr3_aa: CASSEAGRPEAFF; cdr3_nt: TGCGCCAGCAGTGAGGCGGGACGGCCTGAAGCTTTCTTT
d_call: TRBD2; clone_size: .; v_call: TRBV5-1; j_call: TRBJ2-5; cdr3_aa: CASSTTGLAVQETQYF; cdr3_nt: TGCGCCAGCAGCACAACGGGACTAGCGGTCCAAGAGACCCAGTACTTC
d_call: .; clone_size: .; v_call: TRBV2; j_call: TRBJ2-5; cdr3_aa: CATSWGKQETQYF; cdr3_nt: TGTGCCACCTCTTGGGGGAAACAAGAGACCCAGTACTTC
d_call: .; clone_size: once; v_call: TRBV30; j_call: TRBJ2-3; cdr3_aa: CAWAGSDTQYF; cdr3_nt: TGTGCCTGGGCAGGGTCAGATACGCAGTATTTT
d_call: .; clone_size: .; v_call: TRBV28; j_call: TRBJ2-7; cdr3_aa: CASSLGGRNYEQYF; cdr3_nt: TGTGCCAGCAGTTTAGGTGGCAGAAACTACGAGCAGTACTTC
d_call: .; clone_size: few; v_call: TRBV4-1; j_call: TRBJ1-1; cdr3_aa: CASSQSTEAFF; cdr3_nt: TGCGCCAGCAGCCAATCCACTGAAGCTTTCTTT
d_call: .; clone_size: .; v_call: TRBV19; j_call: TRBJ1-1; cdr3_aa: CASSNTGFTEAFF; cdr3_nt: TGTGCCAGTAGTAATACAGGGTTCACTGAAGCTTTCTTT
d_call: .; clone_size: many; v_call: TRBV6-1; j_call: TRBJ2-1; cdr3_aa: CASSESGADYNEQFF; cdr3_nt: TGTGCCAGCAGTGAATCAGGGGCCGACTACAATGAGCAGTTCTTC
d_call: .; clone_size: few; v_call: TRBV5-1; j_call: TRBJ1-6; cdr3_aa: CASSFGDPYNSPLHF; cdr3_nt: TGCGCCAGCAGCTTTGGGGATCCCTATAATTCACCCCTCCACTTT
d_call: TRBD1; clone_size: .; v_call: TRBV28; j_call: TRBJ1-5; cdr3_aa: CASGHADREMGQPQHF; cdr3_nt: TGTGCCAGCGGCCACGCGGACAGGGAGATGGGTCAGCCCCAGCATTTT
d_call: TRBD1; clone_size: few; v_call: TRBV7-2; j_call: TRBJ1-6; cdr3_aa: CASSLRGTGKTSPLHF; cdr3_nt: TGTGCCAGCAGCTTACGGGGGACAGGGAAAACTTCACCCCTCCACTTT
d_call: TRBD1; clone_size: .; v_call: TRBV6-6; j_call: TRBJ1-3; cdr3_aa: CASSPPGTAGNTIYF; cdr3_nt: TGTGCCAGCAGTCCCCCCGGGACAGCCGGAAACACCATATATTTT
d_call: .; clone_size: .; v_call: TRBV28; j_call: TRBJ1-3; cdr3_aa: CASSSGGRGNTIYF; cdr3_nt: TGTGCCAGCAGTTCCGGGGGACGGGGAAACACCATATATTTT
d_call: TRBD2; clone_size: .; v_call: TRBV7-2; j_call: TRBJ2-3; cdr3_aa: CASSLVAGDLTDTQYF; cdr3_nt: TGTGCCAGCAGCTTAGTTGCGGGAGATCTCACAGATACGCAGTATTTT
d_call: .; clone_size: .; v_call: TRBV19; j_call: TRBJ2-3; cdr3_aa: CASSLSVHTDTQYF; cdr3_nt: TGTGCCAGTAGTTTAAGCGTACACACAGATACGCAGTATTTT
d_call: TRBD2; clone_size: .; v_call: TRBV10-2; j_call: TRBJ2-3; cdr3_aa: CASSAWLAVKSDTQYF; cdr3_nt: TGCGCCAGCAGTGCGTGGCTAGCGGTTAAATCAGATACGCAGTATTTT
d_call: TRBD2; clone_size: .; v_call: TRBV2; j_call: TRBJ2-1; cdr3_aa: CASSEGTSVNNEQFF; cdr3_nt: TGTGCCAGCAGTGAGGGGACTAGCGTTAACAATGAGCAGTTCTTC
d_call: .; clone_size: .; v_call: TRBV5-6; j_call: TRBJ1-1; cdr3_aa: CASSFQGTNTEAFF; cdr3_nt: TGTGCCAGCAGCTTTCAGGGAACGAACACTGAAGCTTTCTTT
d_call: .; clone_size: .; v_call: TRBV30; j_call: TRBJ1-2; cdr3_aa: CAWSSRGAGAGYTF; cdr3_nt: TGTGCCTGGAGTTCCCGAGGAGCAGGGGCGGGCTACACCTTC
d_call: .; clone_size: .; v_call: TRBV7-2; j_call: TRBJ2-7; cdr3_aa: CASSPTLGAIYEQYF; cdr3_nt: TGTGCCAGCAGCCCGACCCTTGGGGCGATCTACGAGCAGTACTTC
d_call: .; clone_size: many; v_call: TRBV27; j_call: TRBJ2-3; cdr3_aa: CASSWQDTQYF; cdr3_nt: TGTGCCAGCAGTTGGCAGGATACGCAGTATTTT
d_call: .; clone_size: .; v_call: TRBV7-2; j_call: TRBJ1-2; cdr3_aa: CASSLGVGQTNYGYTF; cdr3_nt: TGTGCCAGCAGCTTAGGGGTCGGACAGACTAACTATGGCTACACCTTC
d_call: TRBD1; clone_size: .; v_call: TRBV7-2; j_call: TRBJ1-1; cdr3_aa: CASSLGRSQGATEAFF; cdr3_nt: TGTGCCAGCAGCTTAGGCCGTTCACAGGGGGCCACTGAAGCTTTCTTT
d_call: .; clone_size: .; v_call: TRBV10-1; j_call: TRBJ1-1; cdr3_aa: CASSEEANTEAFF; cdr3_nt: TGCGCCAGCAGTGAGGAGGCGAACACTGAAGCTTTCTTT
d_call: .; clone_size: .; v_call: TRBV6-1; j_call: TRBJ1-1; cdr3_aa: CASSESGRVTEAFF; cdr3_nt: TGTGCCAGCAGTGAATCAGGCAGGGTCACTGAAGCTTTCTTT
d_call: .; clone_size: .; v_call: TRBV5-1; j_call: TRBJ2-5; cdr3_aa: CASSLDLAGGETQYF; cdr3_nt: TGCGCCAGCAGCTTGGATCTTGCCGGAGGAGAGACCCAGTACTTC
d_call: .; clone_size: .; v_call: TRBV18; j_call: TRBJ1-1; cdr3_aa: CASSPDNTEAFF; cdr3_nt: TGTGCCAGCTCACCAGATAACACTGAAGCTTTCTTT
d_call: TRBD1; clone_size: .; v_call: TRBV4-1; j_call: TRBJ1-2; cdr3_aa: CASSQGQGIGYGYTF; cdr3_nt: TGCGCCAGCAGCCAAGGACAGGGTATTGGCTATGGCTACACCTTC
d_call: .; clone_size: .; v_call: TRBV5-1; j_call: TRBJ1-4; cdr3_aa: CASSLASPAPTNEKLFF; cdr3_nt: TGCGCCAGCAGCTTGGCGTCGCCGGCACCAACTAATGAAAAACTGTTTTTT
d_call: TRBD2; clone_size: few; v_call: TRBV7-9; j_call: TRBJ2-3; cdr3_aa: CASSLKPSGELDTQYF; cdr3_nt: TGTGCCAGCAGCCTTAAACCTAGCGGGGAGTTAGATACGCAGTATTTT